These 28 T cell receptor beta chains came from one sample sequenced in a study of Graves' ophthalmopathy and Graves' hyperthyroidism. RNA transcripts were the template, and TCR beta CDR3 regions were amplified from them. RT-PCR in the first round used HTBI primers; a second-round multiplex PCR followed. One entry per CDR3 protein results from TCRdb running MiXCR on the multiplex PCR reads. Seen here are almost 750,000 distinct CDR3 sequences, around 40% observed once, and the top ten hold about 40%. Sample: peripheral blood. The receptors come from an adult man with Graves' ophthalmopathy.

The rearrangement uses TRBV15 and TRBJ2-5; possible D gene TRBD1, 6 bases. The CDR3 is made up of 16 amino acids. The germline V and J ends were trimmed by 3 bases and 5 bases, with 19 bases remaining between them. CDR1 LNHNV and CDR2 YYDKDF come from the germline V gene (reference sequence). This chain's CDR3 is CATSSTTGSTGETQYF. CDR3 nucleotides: TGTGCCACCAGCAGCACTACAGGGTCCACCGGGGAGACCCAGTACTTC.

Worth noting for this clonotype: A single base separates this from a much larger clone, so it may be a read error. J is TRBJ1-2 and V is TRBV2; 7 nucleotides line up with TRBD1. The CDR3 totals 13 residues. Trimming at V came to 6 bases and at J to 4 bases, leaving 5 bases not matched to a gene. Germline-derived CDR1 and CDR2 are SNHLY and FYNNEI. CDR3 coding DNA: TGTGCCAGCAGCGACCGGGACAGCTATGGCTACACCTTC. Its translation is CASSDRDSYGYTF.

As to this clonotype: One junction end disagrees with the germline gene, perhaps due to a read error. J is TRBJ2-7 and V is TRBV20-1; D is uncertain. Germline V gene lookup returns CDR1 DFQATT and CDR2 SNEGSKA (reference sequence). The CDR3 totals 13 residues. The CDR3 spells CGASSLGGYEQYF. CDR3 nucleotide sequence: TGCGGTGCTAGTTCGCTAGGTGGATACGAGCAGTACTTC.

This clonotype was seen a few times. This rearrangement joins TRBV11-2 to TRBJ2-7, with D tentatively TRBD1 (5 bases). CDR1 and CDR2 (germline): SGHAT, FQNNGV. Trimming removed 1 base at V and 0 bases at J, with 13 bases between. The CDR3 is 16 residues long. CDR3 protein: CASSLALGASSYEQYF. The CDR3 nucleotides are TGTGCCAGCAGCTTAGCACTTGGGGCGAGCTCCTACGAGCAGTACTTC.

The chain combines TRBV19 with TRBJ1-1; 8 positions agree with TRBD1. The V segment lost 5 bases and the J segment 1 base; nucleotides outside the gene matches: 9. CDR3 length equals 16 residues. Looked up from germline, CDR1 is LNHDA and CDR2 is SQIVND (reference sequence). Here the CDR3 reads CASSETGGSPNTEAFF. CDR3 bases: TGTGCCAGTAGTGAAACAGGGGGGAGCCCGAACACTGAAGCTTTCTTT. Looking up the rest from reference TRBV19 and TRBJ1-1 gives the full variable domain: DGGITQSPKYLFRKEGQNVTLSCEQNLNHDAMYWYRQDPGQGLRLIYYSQIVNDFQKGDIAEGYSVSREKKESFPLTVTSAQKNPTAFYLCASSETGGSPNTEAFFGQGTRLTVV.

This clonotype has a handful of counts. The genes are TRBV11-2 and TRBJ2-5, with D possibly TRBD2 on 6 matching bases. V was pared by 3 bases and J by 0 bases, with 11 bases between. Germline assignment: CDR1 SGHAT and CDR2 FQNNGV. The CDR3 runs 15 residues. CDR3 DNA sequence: TGTGCCAGCAGCTTTTTAGGAGGGTACCAAGAGACCCAGTACTTC. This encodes CASSFLGGYQETQYF. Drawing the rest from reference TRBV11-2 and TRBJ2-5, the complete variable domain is EAGVAQSPRYKIIEKRQSVAFWCNPISGHATLYWYQQILGQGPKLLIQFQNNGVVDDSQLPKDRFSAERLKGVDSTLKIQPAKLEDSAVYLCASSFLGGYQETQYFGPGTRLLVL.

The chain's CDR3 is CASSPTGLEKLFF. The CDR3 region has the DNA TGTGCCAGCTCCCCGACAGGACTAGAAAAACTGTTTTTT. The chain links TRBV10-3 to TRBJ1-4, with a possible D match to TRBD1 (6 bases). The CDR3 has 13 amino acids. CDR1 and CDR2 (germline): ENHRY, SYGVKD. Between the trimmed V and J ends, which lost 10 bases and 8 bases, there was a span of 17 bases.

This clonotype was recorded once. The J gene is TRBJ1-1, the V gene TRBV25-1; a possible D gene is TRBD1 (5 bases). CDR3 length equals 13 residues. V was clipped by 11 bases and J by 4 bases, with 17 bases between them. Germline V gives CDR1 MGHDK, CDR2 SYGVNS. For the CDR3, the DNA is TGTGCCTGGAGAGTCGGGGGAAGCACTGAAGCTTTCTTT. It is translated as CAWRVGGSTEAFF.

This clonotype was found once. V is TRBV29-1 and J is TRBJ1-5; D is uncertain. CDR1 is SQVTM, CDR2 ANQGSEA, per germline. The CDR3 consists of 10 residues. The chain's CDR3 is CSSTYQPQHF. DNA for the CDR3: TGCAGTTCTACATATCAGCCCCAGCATTTT.

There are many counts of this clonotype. The CDR3 loop reads CASSVTVGLGEKLFF. The CDR3 region has the DNA TGTGCCAGCAGCGTTACGGTGGGGTTGGGTGAAAAACTGTTTTTT. The chain uses TRBV9 and TRBJ1-4; D is undetermined. The CDR3 length is 15 residues. Germline lookup yields CDR1 SGDLS and CDR2 YYNGEE. V dropped 2 bases and J dropped 7 bases, with 15 bases sitting between them.

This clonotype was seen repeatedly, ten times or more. The CDR3 coding sequence is TGCAGTGCTACAGACCCAGCTTCCTATGGCTACACCTTC. This gives the protein CSATDPASYGYTF. The V call is TRBV20-1, the J call TRBJ1-2; no clear D gene. The V gene lost 4 bases and the J gene lost 4 bases, with 13 bases spanning the gap. There are 13 residues in the CDR3. Looked up from germline, CDR1 is DFQATT and CDR2 is SNEGSKA (reference sequence).

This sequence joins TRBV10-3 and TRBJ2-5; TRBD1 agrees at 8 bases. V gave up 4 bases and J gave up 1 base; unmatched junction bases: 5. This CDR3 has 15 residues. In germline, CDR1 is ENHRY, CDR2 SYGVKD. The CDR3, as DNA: TGTGCCATCAGTGCAGGGGGCGCCATCCAAGAGACCCAGTACTTC. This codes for CAISAGGAIQETQYF.

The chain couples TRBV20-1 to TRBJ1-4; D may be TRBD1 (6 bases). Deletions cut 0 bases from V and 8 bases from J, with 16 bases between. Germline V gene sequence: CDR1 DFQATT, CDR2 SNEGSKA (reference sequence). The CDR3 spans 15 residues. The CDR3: CSARDFGRGTEKLFF. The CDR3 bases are TGCAGTGCTAGAGATTTCGGCAGGGGAACAGAAAAACTGTTTTTT.

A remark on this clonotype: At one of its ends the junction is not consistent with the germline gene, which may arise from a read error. The CDR3 loop is CASTEDYSVGELFF. CDR3 DNA sequence: TGTGCCAGCACTGAGGACTACTCGGTCGGGGAGCTGTTTTTC. The chain has TRBV10-3 and TRBJ2-2; weak D call: TRBD2 (6 bases). The CDR3 is made up of 14 amino acids. Germline loops: CDR1 ENHRY, CDR2 SYGVKD.

As DNA, the CDR3 is TGCAGCGTTGGAGGTGGGACAGCCTATGGCTACACCTTC. It is translated as CSVGGGTAYGYTF. The chain has TRBV29-1 and TRBJ1-2, with 7 bases matching TRBD1. This CDR3 region has 13 residues. The trim removed 4 bases at V and 4 bases at J, leaving 6 bases unmatched. CDR1 and CDR2 from the germline V gene are SQVTM and ANQGSEA.

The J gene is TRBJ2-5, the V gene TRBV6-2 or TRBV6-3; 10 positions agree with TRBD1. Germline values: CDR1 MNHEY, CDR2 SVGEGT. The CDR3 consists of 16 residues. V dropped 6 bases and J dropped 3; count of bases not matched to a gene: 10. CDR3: CASRLGPGTGEETQYF. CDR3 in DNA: TGTGCCAGCAGGCTAGGACCCGGGACAGGGGAAGAGACCCAGTACTTC.

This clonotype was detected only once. CDR3 amino acids: CASSEAGHEQYF. CDR3 in DNA: TGTGCCAGCAGTGAAGCGGGGCACGAGCAGTACTTC. The chain has TRBV2 and TRBJ2-7, with D maybe TRBD1 (5 bases). Germline loops: CDR1 SNHLY, CDR2 FYNNEI. This CDR3 has 12 residues. The V and J ends lost 0 bases and 5 bases respectively, with 5 bases between them. The full variable domain, its missing parts supplied by reference TRBV2 and TRBJ2-7, is EPEVTQTPSHQVTQMGQEVILRCVPISNHLYFYWYRQILGQKVEFLVSFYNNEISEKSEIFDDQFSVERPDGSNFTLKIRSTKLEDSAMYFCASSEAGHEQYFGPGTRLTVT.

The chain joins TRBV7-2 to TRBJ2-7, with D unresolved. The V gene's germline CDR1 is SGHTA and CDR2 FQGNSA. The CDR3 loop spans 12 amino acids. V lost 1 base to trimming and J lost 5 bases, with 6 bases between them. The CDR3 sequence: CASSLDLHEQYF. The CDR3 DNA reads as TGTGCCAGCAGCTTAGATTTGCACGAGCAGTACTTC.

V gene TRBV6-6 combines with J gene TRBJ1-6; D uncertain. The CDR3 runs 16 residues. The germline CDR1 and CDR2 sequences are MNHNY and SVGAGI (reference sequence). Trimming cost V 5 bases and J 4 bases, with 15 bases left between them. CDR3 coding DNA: TGTGCCAGCAGTGAAGACGGCAGACAATATAATTCACCCCTCCACTTT. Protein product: CASSEDGRQYNSPLHF.

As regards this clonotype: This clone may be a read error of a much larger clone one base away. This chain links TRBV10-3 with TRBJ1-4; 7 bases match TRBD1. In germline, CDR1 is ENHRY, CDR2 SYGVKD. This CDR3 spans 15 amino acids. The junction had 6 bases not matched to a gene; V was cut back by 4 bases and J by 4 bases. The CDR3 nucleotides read TGTGCCATCAGTGGCCCAGGGGGAGTTAATGAAAAACTGTTTTTT. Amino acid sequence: CAISGPGGVNEKLFF.

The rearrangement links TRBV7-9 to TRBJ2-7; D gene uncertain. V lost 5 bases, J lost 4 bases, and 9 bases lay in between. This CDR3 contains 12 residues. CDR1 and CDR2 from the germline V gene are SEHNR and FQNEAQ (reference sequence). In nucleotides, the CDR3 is TGTGCCAGCAGCGAGCAGCGATACGAGCAGTACTTC. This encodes CASSEQRYEQYF. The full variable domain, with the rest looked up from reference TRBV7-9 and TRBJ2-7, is DTGVSQNPRHKITKRGQNVTFRCDPISEHNRLYWYRQTLGQGPEFLTYFQNEAQLEKSRLLSDRFSAERPKGSFSTLEIQRTEQGDSAMYLCASSEQRYEQYFGPGTRLTVT.

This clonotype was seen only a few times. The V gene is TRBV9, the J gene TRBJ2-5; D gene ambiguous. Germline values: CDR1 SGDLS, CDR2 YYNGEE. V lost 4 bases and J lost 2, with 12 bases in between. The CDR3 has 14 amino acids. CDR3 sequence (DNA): TGTGCCAGCAGCCAAACCTACGAACAAGAGACCCAGTACTTC. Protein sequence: CASSQTYEQETQYF.

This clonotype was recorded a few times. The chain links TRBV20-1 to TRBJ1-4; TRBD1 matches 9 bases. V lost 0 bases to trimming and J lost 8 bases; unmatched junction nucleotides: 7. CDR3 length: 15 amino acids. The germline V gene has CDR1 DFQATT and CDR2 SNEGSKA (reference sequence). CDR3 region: CSARDGQGIGEKLFF. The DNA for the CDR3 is TGCAGTGCTAGAGATGGACAGGGGATAGGAGAAAAACTGTTTTTT.

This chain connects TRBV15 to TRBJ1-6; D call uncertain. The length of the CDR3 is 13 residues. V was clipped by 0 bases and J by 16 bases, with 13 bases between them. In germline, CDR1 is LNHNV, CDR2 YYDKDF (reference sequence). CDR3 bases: TGTGCCACCAGCAGAGATCTTTGGAGCGAACTCCACTTT. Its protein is CATSRDLWSELHF. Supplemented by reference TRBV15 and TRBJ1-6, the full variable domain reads DAMVIQNPRYQVTQFGKPVTLSCSQTLNHNVMYWYQQKSSQAPKLLFHYYDKDFNNEADTPDNFQSRRPNTSFCFLDIRSPGLGDTAMYLCATSRDLWSELHFGNGTRLTVT.

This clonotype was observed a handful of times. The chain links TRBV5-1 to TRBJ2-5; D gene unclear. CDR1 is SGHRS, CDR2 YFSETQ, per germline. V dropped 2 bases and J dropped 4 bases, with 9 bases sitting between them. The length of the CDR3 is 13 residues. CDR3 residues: CASSFRARETQYF. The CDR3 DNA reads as TGCGCCAGCAGCTTTAGGGCCCGAGAGACCCAGTACTTC. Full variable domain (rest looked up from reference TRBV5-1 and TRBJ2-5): KAGVTQTPRYLIKTRGQQVTLSCSPISGHRSVSWYQQTPGQGLQFLFEYFSETQRNKGNFPGRFSGRQFSNSRSEMNVSTLELGDSALYLCASSFRARETQYFGPGTRLLVL.

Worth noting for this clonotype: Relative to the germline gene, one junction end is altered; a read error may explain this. The CDR3 is CASSYDGATNEKLFF. DNA for the CDR3: TGTGCCAGCAGTTACGACGGTGCAACTAATGAAAAACTGTTTTTT. The chain couples TRBV10-3 to TRBJ1-4; no reliable D call. Germline V gives CDR1 ENHRY, CDR2 SYGVKD. This CDR3 is built from 15 residues.

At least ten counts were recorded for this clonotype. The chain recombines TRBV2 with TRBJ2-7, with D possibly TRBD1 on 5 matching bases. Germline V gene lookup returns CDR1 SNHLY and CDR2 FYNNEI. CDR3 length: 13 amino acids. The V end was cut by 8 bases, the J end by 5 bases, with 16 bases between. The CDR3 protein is CASRDSYRNEQYF. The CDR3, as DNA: TGTGCCAGCCGAGACAGTTACCGCAACGAGCAGTACTTC.

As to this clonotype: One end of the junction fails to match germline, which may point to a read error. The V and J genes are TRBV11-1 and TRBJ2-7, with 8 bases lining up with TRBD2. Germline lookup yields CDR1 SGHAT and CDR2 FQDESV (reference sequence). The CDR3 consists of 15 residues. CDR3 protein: CASSLSGGRDYEQCF. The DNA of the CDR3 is TGTGCCAGCAGCTTAAGCGGGGGACGAGACTACGAGCAGTGCTTC.